A selection of T cell receptor beta chains follows, all from one sample in a study of blood T cells in healthy people across ages. MiXCR was run by TCRdb on the 5' RACE reads, yielding one entry per CDR3 protein. In the table there are 450,000 to 700,000 distinct CDR3 sequences, 25% to 30% of which are singletons. Sample: blood. The receptors stem from a woman aged 70-85 years in good health. Both conserved end residues are part of each CDR3. D genes are given only for firm matches. Not every row has a clone size; where given, it reads once, few, many or a size class.

DNA: TGCGCCAGCAGCTTGTATAGGACAGGGGGCACTGAAGCTTTCTTT
CDR3: CASSLYRTGGTEAFF
D: TRBD1
size: NA
V: TRBV5-1
J: TRBJ1-1

DNA: TGTGCCAGCAGCCAATACGCCCAGGGGCTATATGGCTACACCTTC
CDR3: CASSQYAQGLYGYTF
D: NA
size: few
V: TRBV14
J: TRBJ1-2

DNA: TGCAGTGCTAGGGCGGATCAAGATACGCAGTATTTT
CDR3: CSARADQDTQYF
D: NA
size: few
V: TRBV20-1
J: TRBJ2-3

DNA: TGTGCCAGTACGTTCCCGAGCAGGGGAAGTGAAAAACTGTTTTTT
CDR3: CASTFPSRGSEKLFF
D: NA
size: NA
V: TRBV19
J: TRBJ1-4

DNA: TGTGCCAGCAGTTTACTCAGGATCGGGACCCAGTACTTC
CDR3: CASSLLRIGTQYF
D: NA
size: few
V: TRBV12-3/TRBV12-4
J: TRBJ2-5

DNA: TGCAGTGCTACAGGGCAGGATGAAAAACTGTTTTTT
CDR3: CSATGQDEKLFF
D: NA
size: NA
V: TRBV20-1
J: TRBJ1-4

DNA: TGTGCCAGCAGAACATCAGCTAACTATGGCTACACCTTC
CDR3: CASRTSANYGYTF
D: NA
size: NA
V: TRBV12-3/TRBV12-4
J: TRBJ1-2

DNA: TGTGCCAGCAGCTTAGCGCTAGGAGATACGCAGCATTTT
CDR3: CASSLALGDTQHF
D: NA
size: NA
V: TRBV7-2
J: TRBJ1-5

DNA: TGTGCCAGCAGTGAGGGTTTCTCCTACGAGCAGTACTTC
CDR3: CASSEGFSYEQYF
D: NA
size: few
V: TRBV12-3/TRBV12-4
J: TRBJ2-7

DNA: TGTGCCAGCAGCTTAGCGCCCGGACAGCGGGGGGACCAGCCCCAGCATTTT
CDR3: CASSLAPGQRGDQPQHF
D: NA
size: NA
V: TRBV7-6
J: TRBJ1-5

DNA: TGTGCCAGCAGCTCTAAGGGCTCCGGGGGGAACTATGGCTACACCTTC
CDR3: CASSSKGSGGNYGYTF
D: NA
size: few
V: TRBV7-2
J: TRBJ1-2

DNA: TGTGCCAGCAGCTTGGCCCCACTAGCGGGCACCGGGGAGCTGTTTTTT
CDR3: CASSLAPLAGTGELFF
D: TRBD2
size: few
V: TRBV5-5
J: TRBJ2-2

DNA: TGTGCCAGCCTCCGACGGATCTCTGGAAACACCATATATTTT
CDR3: CASLRRISGNTIYF
D: NA
size: few
V: TRBV12-3/TRBV12-4
J: TRBJ1-3

DNA: TGTGCCAGCTCACCAAACGACATTTTAGGCTACACCTTC
CDR3: CASSPNDILGYTF
D: NA
size: few
V: TRBV18
J: TRBJ1-2

DNA: TGTGCCAGCAGCTTTAAGCGGGTTAGCACAGATACGCAGTATTTT
CDR3: CASSFKRVSTDTQYF
D: NA
size: NA
V: TRBV7-8
J: TRBJ2-3

DNA: TGCAGCGTTGTTGACTGGGAGAAAAAACTGTTTTTT
CDR3: CSVVDWEKKLFF
D: NA
size: few
V: TRBV29-1
J: TRBJ1-4

DNA: TGTGCCAGCAGCCAAGGACAGTCCTCCGGAGAGCAGTACTTC
CDR3: CASSQGQSSGEQYF
D: NA
size: few
V: TRBV11-3
J: TRBJ2-5

DNA: TGCAGTGCTAGACCGATGTCGGGGCGGGGGGAATTAAATGAGCAGTTCTTC
CDR3: CSARPMSGRGELNEQFF
D: TRBD2
size: NA
V: TRBV20-1
J: TRBJ2-1

DNA: TGTGCCAGCAGCCCCGTGGTAGGCCTAAGCTACAATGAGCAGTTCTTC
CDR3: CASSPVVGLSYNEQFF
D: NA
size: NA
V: TRBV5-6
J: TRBJ2-1

DNA: TGCGCCACTCGCCGGGACGCCGGACAAGAGACCCAGTACTTC
CDR3: CATRRDAGQETQYF
D: NA
size: NA
V: TRBV5-1
J: TRBJ2-5

DNA: TGCGCCAGCAGCCAAGAGCCTAGCGGGGTAATAGCCAAAAACATTCAGTACTTC
CDR3: CASSQEPSGVIAKNIQYF
D: TRBD2
size: few
V: TRBV4-1
J: TRBJ2-4

DNA: TGTGCCAGCAGCCAAGATGTGGGCCTACCTGCCGAGCAGTACTTC
CDR3: CASSQDVGLPAEQYF
D: NA
size: NA
V: TRBV3-1
J: TRBJ2-7

DNA: TGTGCCAGCAGCTTATGGGACCGGGGAAACACCGGGGAGCTGTTTTTT
CDR3: CASSLWDRGNTGELFF
D: NA
size: many
V: TRBV5-6
J: TRBJ2-2

DNA: TGTGCCAGCAGCCAATCGGTTGGTAGTAAGAATGAGCAGTTCTTC
CDR3: CASSQSVGSKNEQFF
D: NA
size: NA
V: TRBV14
J: TRBJ2-1

DNA: TGTGCCAGCAGCCTAGGACAGGGGGCTAGCTACACCTTC
CDR3: CASSLGQGASYTF
D: TRBD1
size: NA
V: TRBV12-3/TRBV12-4
J: TRBJ1-2

DNA: TGTGCCAGCAGCTTGGGACAGTCGCAGTACTTC
CDR3: CASSLGQSQYF
D: TRBD1
size: NA
V: TRBV7-2
J: TRBJ2-7

DNA: TGCAGCATTTCAGGGTTCGATGAGCAGTTCTTC
CDR3: CSISGFDEQFF
D: NA
size: few
V: TRBV29-1
J: TRBJ2-1